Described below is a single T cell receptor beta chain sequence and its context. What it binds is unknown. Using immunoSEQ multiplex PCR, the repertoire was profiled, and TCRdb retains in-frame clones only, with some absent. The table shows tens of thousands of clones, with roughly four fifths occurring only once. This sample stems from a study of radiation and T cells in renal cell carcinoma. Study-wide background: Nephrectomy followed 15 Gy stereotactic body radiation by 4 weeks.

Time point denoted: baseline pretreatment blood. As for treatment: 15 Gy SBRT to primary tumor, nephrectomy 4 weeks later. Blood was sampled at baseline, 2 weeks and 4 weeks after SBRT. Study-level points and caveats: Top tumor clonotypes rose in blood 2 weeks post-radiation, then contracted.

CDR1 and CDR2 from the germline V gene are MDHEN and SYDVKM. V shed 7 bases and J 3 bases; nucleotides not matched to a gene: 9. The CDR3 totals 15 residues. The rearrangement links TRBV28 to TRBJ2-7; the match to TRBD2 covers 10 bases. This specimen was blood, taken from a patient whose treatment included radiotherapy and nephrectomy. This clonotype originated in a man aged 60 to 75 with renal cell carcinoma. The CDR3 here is CASTALAGAVYEQYF. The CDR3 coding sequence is TGTGCCAGCACCGCTCTAGCGGGAGCGGTCTACGAGCAGTACTTC. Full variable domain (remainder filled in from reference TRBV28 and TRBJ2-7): DVKVTQSSRYLVKRTGEKVFLECVQDMDHENMFWYRQDPGLGLRLIYFSYDVKMKEKGDIPEGYSVSREKKERFSLILESASTNQTSMYLCASTALAGAVYEQYFGPGTRLTVT.